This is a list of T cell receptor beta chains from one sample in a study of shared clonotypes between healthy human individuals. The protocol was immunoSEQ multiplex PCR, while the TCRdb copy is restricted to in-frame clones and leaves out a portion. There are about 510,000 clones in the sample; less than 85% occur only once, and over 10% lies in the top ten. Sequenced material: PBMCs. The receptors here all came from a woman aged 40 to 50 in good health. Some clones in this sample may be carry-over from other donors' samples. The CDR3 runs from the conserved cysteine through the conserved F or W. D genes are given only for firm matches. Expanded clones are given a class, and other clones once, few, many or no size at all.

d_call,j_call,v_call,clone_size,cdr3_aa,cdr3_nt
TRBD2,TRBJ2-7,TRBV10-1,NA,CASSLSGRPYEQYF,TGCGCCAGCAGTTTAAGCGGGAGGCCCTACGAGCAGTACTTC
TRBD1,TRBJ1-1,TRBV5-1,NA,CASSGGQGMGTEAFF,TGCGCCAGCAGCGGCGGACAGGGCATGGGGACTGAAGCTTTCTTT
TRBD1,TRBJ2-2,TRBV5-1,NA,CASSFSQGANTGELFF,TGCGCCAGCAGCTTCAGTCAGGGGGCGAACACCGGGGAGCTGTTTTTT
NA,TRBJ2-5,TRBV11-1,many,CASSSRQEGETQYF,TGTGCCAGCAGCTCCCGACAGGAGGGAGAGACCCAGTACTTC
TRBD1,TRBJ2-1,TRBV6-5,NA,CASSWTGEGNEQFF,TGTGCCAGCAGTTGGACAGGGGAAGGCAATGAGCAGTTCTTC
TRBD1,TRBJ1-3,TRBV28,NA,CASSALRDRVRNTIYF,TGTGCCAGCAGTGCTCTCCGGGACAGGGTGAGAAACACCATATATTTT
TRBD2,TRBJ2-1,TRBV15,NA,CATSRFKGNSGAYEQFF,TGTGCCACCAGCAGATTTAAAGGTAATAGCGGGGCCTATGAGCAGTTCTTC
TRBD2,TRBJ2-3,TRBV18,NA,CASSQREGNADTQYF,TGTGCCAGCTCGCAGCGGGAGGGAAACGCAGATACGCAGTATTTT
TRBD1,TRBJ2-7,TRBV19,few,CASSPRDRYYEQYF,TGTGCCAGTAGTCCACGGGACAGATACTACGAGCAGTACTTC
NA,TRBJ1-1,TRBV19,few,CASRRGQTTEAFF,TGTGCCAGTAGGAGAGGACAGACCACTGAAGCTTTCTTT
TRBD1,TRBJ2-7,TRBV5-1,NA,CASSSTGDWEQYF,TGCGCCAGCAGCTCGACAGGGGATTGGGAGCAGTACTTC
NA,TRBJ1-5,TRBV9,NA,CASSVADLQFLFIDQPQHF,TGTGCCAGCAGCGTAGCCGATTTACAGTTCCTTTTTATCGATCAGCCCCAGCATTTT
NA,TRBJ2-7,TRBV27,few,CASSFRPSYEQYF,TGTGCCAGCAGTTTTCGTCCCAGCTACGAGCAGTACTTC
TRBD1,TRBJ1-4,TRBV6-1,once,CASVDRVVREKLFF,TGTGCCAGCGTGGACAGGGTGGTTAGGGAAAAACTGTTTTTT
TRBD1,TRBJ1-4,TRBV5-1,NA,CASSLQGISTEKLFF,TGCGCCAGCAGCTTACAGGGGATTAGCACTGAAAAACTGTTTTTT
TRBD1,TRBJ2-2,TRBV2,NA,CASRLGQVSSGELFF,TGTGCCAGCAGGCTCGGACAGGTTTCATCCGGGGAGCTGTTTTTT
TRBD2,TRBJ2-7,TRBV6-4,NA,CATSQREGLEQYF,TGTGCCACTTCCCAGCGGGAGGGTCTCGAGCAGTACTTC
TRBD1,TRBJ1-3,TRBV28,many,CASSPRGQENGNTIYF,TGTGCCAGCAGCCCTAGGGGGCAGGAGAATGGAAACACCATATATTTT
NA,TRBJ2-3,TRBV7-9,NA,CASSLGLSGFDTDTQYF,TGTGCCAGCAGCTTAGGGTTGAGCGGGTTCGACACAGATACGCAGTATTTT
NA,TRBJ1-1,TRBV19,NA,CASSIVGAASTEAFF,TGTGCCAGTAGTATAGTCGGGGCCGCATCCACTGAAGCTTTCTTT
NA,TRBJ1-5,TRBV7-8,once,CASSWGVRGPPGQPQHF,TGTGCCAGCAGCTGGGGGGTGAGGGGCCCCCCTGGCCAGCCCCAGCATTTT
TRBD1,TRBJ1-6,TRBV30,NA,CAWSPDREESPLHF,TGTGCCTGGAGTCCGGACAGGGAGGAGTCACCCCTCCACTTT
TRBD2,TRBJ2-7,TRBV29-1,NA,CSGAGGGTSGYEQYF,TGCAGCGGCGCCGGGGGGGGGACTAGCGGATACGAGCAGTACTTC
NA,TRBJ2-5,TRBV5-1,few,CASSSLGGTQETQYF,TGCGCCAGCAGCTCCCTTGGGGGGACTCAAGAGACCCAGTACTTC
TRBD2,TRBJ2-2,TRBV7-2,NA,CASSPRTSVNTGELFF,TGTGCCAGCAGCCCACGGACTAGCGTGAACACCGGGGAGCTGTTTTTT
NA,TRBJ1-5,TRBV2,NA,CASSEAGGGNQPQHF,TGTGCCAGCAGTGAAGCAGGAGGGGGCAATCAGCCCCAGCATTTT
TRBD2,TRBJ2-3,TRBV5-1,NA,CASSLSALAGGTDTQYF,TGCGCCAGCAGCTTGTCAGCACTAGCGGGAGGCACAGATACGCAGTATTTT
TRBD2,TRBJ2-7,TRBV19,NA,CASSIRLAGSSSYEQYF,TGTGCCAGTAGTATACGGCTAGCGGGGAGTTCCTCCTACGAGCAGTACTTC
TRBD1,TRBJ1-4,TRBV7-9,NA,CASSYGVQGGTATNEKLFF,TGTGCCAGCAGCTATGGGGTACAGGGGGGAACTGCAACTAATGAAAAACTGTTTTTT
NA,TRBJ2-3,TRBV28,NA,CASSLDAATDTQYF,TGTGCCAGCAGTTTAGATGCAGCCACAGATACGCAGTATTTT
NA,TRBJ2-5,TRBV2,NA,CASILQETQYF,TGTGCCAGCATCCTCCAAGAGACCCAGTACTTC
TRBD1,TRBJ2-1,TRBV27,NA,CASSLTRMWDRAYNEQFF,TGTGCCAGCAGCCTCACAAGGATGTGGGACAGGGCCTACAATGAGCAGTTCTTC
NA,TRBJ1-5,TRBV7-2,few,CASSTGKQPQHF,TGTGCCAGCAGTACCGGGAAGCAGCCCCAGCATTTT
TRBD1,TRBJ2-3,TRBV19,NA,CASSSTRRTGTDTQYF,TGTGCCAGTAGTTCTACTCGGCGGACAGGGACAGATACGCAGTATTTT
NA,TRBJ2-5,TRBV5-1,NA,CASSRTVQETQYF,TGCGCCAGCAGCAGGACAGTACAAGAGACCCAGTACTTC
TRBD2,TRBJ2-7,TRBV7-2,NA,CASSSTSGPYEQYF,TGTGCCAGCAGCTCGACTAGCGGGCCTTACGAGCAGTACTTC
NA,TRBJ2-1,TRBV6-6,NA,CASSYLGAGKYNEQFF,TGTGCCAGCAGTTACCTTGGTGCGGGAAAGTACAATGAGCAGTTCTTC
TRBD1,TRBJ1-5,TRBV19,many,CASSLRQQGSNQPQHF,TGTGCCAGTAGTTTAAGACAACAGGGGAGCAATCAGCCCCAGCATTTT
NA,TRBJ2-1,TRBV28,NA,CASIRDNSYNEQFF,TGTGCCAGCATCCGGGACAACTCCTACAATGAGCAGTTCTTC
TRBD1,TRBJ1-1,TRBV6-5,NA,CASSYRGRGNTEAFF,TGTGCCAGCAGTTACAGGGGGCGAGGAAACACTGAAGCTTTCTTT
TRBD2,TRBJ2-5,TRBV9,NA,CASSSRGVAGGQETQYF,TGTGCCAGCAGCTCGCGCGGGGTAGCGGGAGGCCAAGAGACCCAGTACTTC
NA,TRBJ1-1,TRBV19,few,CASSINRSGAEAFF,TGTGCCAGTAGTATAAACCGATCAGGGGCTGAAGCTTTCTTT
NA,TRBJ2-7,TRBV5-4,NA,CASSLEGGLSEQYF,TGTGCCAGCAGCTTGGAGGGCGGTCTGAGCGAGCAGTACTTC
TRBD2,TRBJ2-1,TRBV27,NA,CASSQAGTSGRGSYNEQFF,TGTGCCAGCAGTCAGGCCGGGACTAGCGGGAGAGGGTCCTACAATGAGCAGTTCTTC
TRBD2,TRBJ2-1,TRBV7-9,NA,CASSSSLRTSGGYNEQFF,TGTGCCAGCAGCTCCTCCCTCCGGACTAGCGGGGGATACAATGAGCAGTTCTTC
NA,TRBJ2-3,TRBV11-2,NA,CASSSVDGEGTDTQYF,TGTGCCAGCAGCTCAGTGGACGGGGAGGGCACAGATACGCAGTATTTT
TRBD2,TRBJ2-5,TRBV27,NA,CASRLAGDYETQYF,TGTGCCAGCAGGCTAGCGGGAGACTATGAGACCCAGTACTTC
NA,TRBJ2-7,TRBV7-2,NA,CASSLAISELYEQYF,TGTGCCAGCAGCTTAGCAATCTCCGAACTCTACGAGCAGTACTTC
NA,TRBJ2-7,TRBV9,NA,CASSVGKGAYEQYF,TGTGCCAGCAGCGTAGGTAAGGGTGCCTACGAGCAGTACTTC
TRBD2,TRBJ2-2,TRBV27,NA,CASKGLAGRAANTGELFF,TGTGCCAGCAAGGGGCTAGCGGGGAGGGCTGCGAACACCGGGGAGCTGTTTTTT
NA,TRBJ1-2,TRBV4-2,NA,CASSHGLANYGYTF,TGTGCCAGCAGCCACGGTTTAGCTAACTATGGCTACACCTTC
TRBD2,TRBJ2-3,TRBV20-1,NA,CSAGGRAPQYF,TGCAGTGCTGGCGGGAGGGCCCCGCAGTATTTT
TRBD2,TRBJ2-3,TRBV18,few,CASSPRRESDTQYF,TGTGCCAGCTCACCCAGGCGGGAGTCCGATACGCAGTATTTT
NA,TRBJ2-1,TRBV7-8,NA,CASSLKASADYNEQFF,TGTGCCAGCAGCTTAAAAGCTAGCGCAGACTACAATGAGCAGTTCTTC
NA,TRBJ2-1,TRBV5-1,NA,CASSLTGGGGSYNEQFF,TGCGCCAGCAGCTTGACTGGGGGCGGGGGCTCCTACAATGAGCAGTTCTTC
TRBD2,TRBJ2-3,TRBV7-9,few,CASSSSGRDTDTQYF,TGTGCCAGCAGCTCTAGCGGGAGGGACACAGATACGCAGTATTTT
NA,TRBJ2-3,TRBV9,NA,CASSPKIGWVGTDTQYF,TGTGCCAGCAGCCCTAAGATTGGGTGGGTTGGCACAGATACGCAGTATTTT
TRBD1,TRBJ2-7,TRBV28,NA,CASSFPQRGQSYEQYF,TGTGCCAGCAGTTTTCCCCAAAGGGGACAGTCCTACGAGCAGTACTTC
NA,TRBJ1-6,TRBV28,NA,CASSSGPSPLHF,TGTGCCAGCAGTTCGGGACCTTCACCCCTCCACTTT
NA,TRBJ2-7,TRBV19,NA,CASTPIGGHEQYF,TGTGCCAGTACCCCCATTGGGGGCCACGAGCAGTACTTC